This TCR beta chain derives from a study of T cells in localized non-small cell lung cancer (dated by TCRdb to the early 2020s). General notes on the study: Comparing tumors with uninvolved tumor-adjacent lungs, the study looked at the T cell repertoires of 236 patients with early-stage NSCLC. The cohort consisted of 236 treatment-naive NSCLC patients whose localized lung tumors had been resected. Of the NSCLC patients, around 140 were male and approximately 99 were female, and the mean age was about 69 years.

Taken from the germline V gene (reference sequence), the CDR1 and CDR2 loops are LNHDA and SQIVND. Between the V and J ends, shortened by 3 bases and 6 bases respectively, the junction contains 12 bases. The CDR3 runs 13 amino acids, cysteine and phenylalanine included. Only the CDR3 portion is preserved as DNA: 39 bases, with reading frame beginning at the first base. With regard to this clone: Its antigen has not been determined. Base qualities were left out, and no much larger clone turns up one base away.

TCR beta CDR3 regions were sequenced from DNA using the immunoSEQ Assay. Concerning the study's data processing: To compute T cell density, TCR beta template counts were normalized to usable DNA, which was estimated by amplifying housekeeping genes. Richness was estimated with the preseqR package, extrapolating to 400,000 templates for PBMC samples and 120,000 templates for tissue samples. Clonality was defined by subtracting Pielou's evenness from one. Tissue-enriched TCRs were identified by differential abundance testing using productive amino-acid clonotypes, minimum total count 5 and alpha 0.1. The Jaccard Index and the Morisita Overlap Index were used to measure how much the repertoires overlapped between compartments. TCR beta CDR3s were clustered by GLIPH together with public tetramer-defined viral CDR3s, and at least three viral sequences plus V-gene enrichment were required for viral motifs. As stored in TCRdb, this immuneACCESS dataset retains in-frame rearrangements with V and J assigned. A fraction of the clones does not appear; measured against another copy, unresolved V genes explain less than half of the discrepancy, and the remainder lacks a known reason. D and trimming come from the DNA, and the V and J calls and clone size come from that table. The sample yields over 35,000 clones; approximately 81% were counted once. Clones ranked in the top ten supply about 7% of the sample.

The research as a whole found: Because multi-region tumor sequencing was not performed, intratumor heterogeneity could not be ruled out. Because the study design was exploratory, TCR variables were selected using unadjusted p-values without false-discovery rate correction. Longer overall survival was associated with higher blood T cell density, whereas shorter survival was associated with higher adjacent-lung clonality. Uninvolved tumor-adjacent lung showed the highest T cell clonality, higher than tumor, which suggests more focused antigenic responses in the uninvolved tumor-adjacent lung. A median of 57 of the top 100 tumor clones turned up in the paired uninvolved adjacent lung, and 25 to 30 of those clones also ranked among the top 100 of that same adjacent lung.

At diagnosis, tumor, uninvolved tumor-adjacent lung and peripheral blood were collected and then preserved as a mix of FFPE and fresh-frozen material. Blood samples were analyzed as peripheral blood mononuclear cells for TCR repertoire profiling. The rearrangement joined TRBV19 to TRBJ2-7; a tentative D call is TRBD1 (5 bases match). The input for sequencing was peripheral blood mononuclear cells, taken before any cancer treatment. The source of this sequence is a male donor aged 60 or older with stage II lung adenocarcinoma. CDR3 loop: CASSIRVEAEQYF. The sequenced DNA: TGTGCCAGTAGTATCAGGGTAGAGGCCGAGCAGTACTTC.